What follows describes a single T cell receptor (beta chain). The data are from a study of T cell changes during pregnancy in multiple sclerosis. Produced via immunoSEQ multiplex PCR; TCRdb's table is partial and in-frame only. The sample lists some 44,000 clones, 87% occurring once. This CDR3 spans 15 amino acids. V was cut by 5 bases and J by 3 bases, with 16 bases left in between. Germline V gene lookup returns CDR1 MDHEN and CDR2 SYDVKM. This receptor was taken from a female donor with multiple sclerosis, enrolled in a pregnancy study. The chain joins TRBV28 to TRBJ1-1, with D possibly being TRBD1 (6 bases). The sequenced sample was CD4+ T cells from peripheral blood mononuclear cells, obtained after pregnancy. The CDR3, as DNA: TGTGCCAGCAGTGGGGGGCCGGGGGGGGACACTGAAGCTTTCTTT. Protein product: CASSGGPGGDTEAFF.